The clone carrying this T cell receptor (beta chain) was seen ten or more times. V was clipped by 6 bases and J by 6 bases, with 11 bases between them. CDR3 size: 13 residues. Per germline, CDR1 MNHNS and CDR2 SASEGT. The data originate from a study of T cell repertoires in cytomegalovirus infection. At the level of the study: Indications of both CMV infection and matching HLA type were provided by public TCR beta signatures.

MiXCR was run by TCRdb on the reads, yielding one entry per CDR3 protein. The table lists 490,000 or so distinct CDR3 sequences, about 11% of them singletons. This TCR derives from a human donor in good health (CMV status not recorded). Some clones in this sample may be carry-over from other donors' samples. The chain employs TRBV6-1 and TRBJ2-2; possibly TRBD1 for D (5 bases). The sequenced sample was PBMCs. The CDR3 DNA reads as TGTGCCAGCAGAGACCCAGGGTCCGGGGAGCTGTTTTTT. It is translated as CASRDPGSGELFF.